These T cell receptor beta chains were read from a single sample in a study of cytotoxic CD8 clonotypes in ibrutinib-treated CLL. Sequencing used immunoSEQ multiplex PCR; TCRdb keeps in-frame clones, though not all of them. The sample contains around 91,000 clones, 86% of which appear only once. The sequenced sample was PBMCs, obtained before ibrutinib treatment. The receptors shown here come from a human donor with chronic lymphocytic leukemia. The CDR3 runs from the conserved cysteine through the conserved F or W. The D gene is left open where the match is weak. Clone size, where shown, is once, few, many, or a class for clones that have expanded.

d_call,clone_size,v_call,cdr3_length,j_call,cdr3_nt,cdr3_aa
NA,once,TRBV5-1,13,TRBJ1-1,TGCGCCAGCAGCTTTGAGGTGAACACTGAAGCTTTCTTT,CASSFEVNTEAFF
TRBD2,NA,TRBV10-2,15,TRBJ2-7,TGCGCCAGCGAGAGGACTAGCGGGGCCGGGAGCGAGCAGTACTTC,CASERTSGAGSEQYF
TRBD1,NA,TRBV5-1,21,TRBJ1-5,TGCGCCAGCAGCTTGGAAATCAGGCGCCCTAATACAGGGGTTGCCGATCAGCCCCAGCATTTT,CASSLEIRRPNTGVADQPQHF
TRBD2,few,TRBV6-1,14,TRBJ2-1,TGTGCCAGTCAGCGGGAGTTAACCTACAATGAGCAGTTCTTC,CASQRELTYNEQFF
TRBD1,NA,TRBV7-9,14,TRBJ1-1,TGTGCCAGCAGCTCGACGACAGGGTGGGCTGAAGCTTTCTTT,CASSSTTGWAEAFF
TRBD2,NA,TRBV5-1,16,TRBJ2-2,TGCGCCAGCAGCCCACAACTAGCGGAAAACACCGGGGAGCTGTTTTTT,CASSPQLAENTGELFF
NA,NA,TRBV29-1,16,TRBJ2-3,TGCAGCGTTGAACGAGTGGCAGGGCCACCGACAAATACGCAGTATTTT,CSVERVAGPPTNTQYF
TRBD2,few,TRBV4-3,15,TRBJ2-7,TGCGCCAGCAGCCAGAGGACTAGCGGGACCTACGAGCAGTACTTC,CASSQRTSGTYEQYF
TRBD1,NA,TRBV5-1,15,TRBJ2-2,TGCGCCAGCAGCAAGACAGGGGGCGTTACCGGGGAGCTGTTTTTT,CASSKTGGVTGELFF
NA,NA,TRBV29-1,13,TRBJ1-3,TGCAGCGGCCGCCCGTCCTCTGGAAACACCATATATTTT,CSGRPSSGNTIYF
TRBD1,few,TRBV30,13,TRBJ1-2,TGTGCCTGGAACCGACAGGGAAACTATGGCTACACCTTC,CAWNRQGNYGYTF
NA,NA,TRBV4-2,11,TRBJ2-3,TGTGCCAGCAGCCAAGCAAATACGCAGTATTTT,CASSQANTQYF
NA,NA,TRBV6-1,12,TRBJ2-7,TGTGCCAGCAGAACACCCCAGTACGAGCAGTACTTC,CASRTPQYEQYF
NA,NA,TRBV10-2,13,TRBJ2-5,TGCGCCAGCAGTAGCCTAGGACGGGAGACCCAGTACTTC,CASSSLGRETQYF
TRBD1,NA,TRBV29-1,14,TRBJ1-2,TGCAGCGTTGACTTGACAGGGGCGGGAAATGGCTACACCTTC,CSVDLTGAGNGYTF
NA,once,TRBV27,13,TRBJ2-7,TGTGCCAGCAGTGCAGGACAGTCCTACGAGCAGTACTTC,CASSAGQSYEQYF
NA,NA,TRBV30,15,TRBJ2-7,TGTGCCTGGAGGCGACGGGGGCCAGGCCCCTACGAGCAGTACTTC,CAWRRRGPGPYEQYF
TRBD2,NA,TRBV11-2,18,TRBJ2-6,TGTGCCAGCAGCTTTAGAACTAGCGGGATTACTGGGGCCAACGTCCTGACTTTC,CASSFRTSGITGANVLTF
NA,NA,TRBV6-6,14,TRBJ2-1,TGTGCCAGCAGTTACAACCCCGGGGCCCATGAGCAGTTCTTC,CASSYNPGAHEQFF
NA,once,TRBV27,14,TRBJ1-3,TGTGCCAGCAGTTTCTCAGACTCTGGAAACACCATATATTTT,CASSFSDSGNTIYF
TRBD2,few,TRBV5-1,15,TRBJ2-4,TGCGCCAGCAGCTTCGAAGGGACTAGGTACGACATTCAGTACTTC,CASSFEGTRYDIQYF
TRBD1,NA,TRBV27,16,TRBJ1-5,TGTGCCAGCAGTCCCAACGGACAGGGAATCTATCAGCCCCAGCATTTT,CASSPNGQGIYQPQHF